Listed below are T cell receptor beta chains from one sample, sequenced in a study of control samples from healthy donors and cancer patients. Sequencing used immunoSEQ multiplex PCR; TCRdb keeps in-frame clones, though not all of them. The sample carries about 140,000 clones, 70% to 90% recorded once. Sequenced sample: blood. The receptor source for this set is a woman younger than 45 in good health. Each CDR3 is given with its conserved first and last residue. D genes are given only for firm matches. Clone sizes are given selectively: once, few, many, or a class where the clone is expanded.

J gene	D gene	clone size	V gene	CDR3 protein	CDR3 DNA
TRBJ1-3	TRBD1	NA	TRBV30	CAWSVSGTGDGNTIYF	TGTGCCTGGAGTGTATCGGGGACAGGGGACGGAAACACCATATATTTT
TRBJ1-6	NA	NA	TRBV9	CASSVMSENSPLHF	TGTGCCAGCAGCGTTATGTCGGAAAATTCACCCCTCCACTTT
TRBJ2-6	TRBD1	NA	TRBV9	CASTKTGSGANVLTF	TGTGCCAGCACCAAGACAGGGTCTGGGGCCAACGTCCTGACTTTC
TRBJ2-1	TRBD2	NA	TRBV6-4	CASSDSATSGSGEQFF	TGTGCCAGCAGTGACTCGGCGACTAGCGGGAGCGGTGAGCAGTTCTTC
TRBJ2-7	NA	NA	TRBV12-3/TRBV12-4	CASSLGTLYEQYF	TGTGCCAGCAGTTTGGGGACCCTCTACGAGCAGTACTTC
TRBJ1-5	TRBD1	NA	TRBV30	CAWRDRPDQPQHF	TGTGCCTGGAGGGACAGGCCCGATCAGCCCCAGCATTTT
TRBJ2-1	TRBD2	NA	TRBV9	CASSVLAGGNYNEQFF	TGTGCCAGCAGCGTATTGGCGGGAGGGAACTACAATGAGCAGTTCTTC
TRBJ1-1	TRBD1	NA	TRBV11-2	CASSLGTGRGTEAFF	TGTGCCAGCAGCTTAGGGACAGGACGAGGCACTGAAGCTTTCTTT
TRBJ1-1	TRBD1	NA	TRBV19	CASSITGQGDTEAFF	TGTGCCAGTAGTATAACGGGACAGGGGGACACTGAAGCTTTCTTT
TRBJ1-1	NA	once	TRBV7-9	CASSPERDRPFTEAFF	TGTGCCAGCAGCCCTGAAAGAGACAGACCTTTCACTGAAGCTTTCTTT
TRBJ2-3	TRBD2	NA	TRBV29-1	CSALRAGASTDTQYF	TGCAGCGCCCTGCGAGCGGGAGCCAGCACAGATACGCAGTATTTT
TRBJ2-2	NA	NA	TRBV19	CASSIRMGPGELFF	TGTGCCAGTAGTATAAGGATGGGGCCGGGGGAGCTGTTTTTT
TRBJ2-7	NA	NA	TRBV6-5	CASSYSENSYEQYF	TGTGCCAGCAGTTACTCTGAGAACTCCTACGAGCAGTACTTC
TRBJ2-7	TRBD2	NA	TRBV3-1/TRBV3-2	CASSQDRVAGVPQDF	TGTGCCAGCAGCCAAGATCGCGTAGCGGGGGTGCCTCAGGACTTC
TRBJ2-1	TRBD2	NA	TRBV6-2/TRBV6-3	CASSSGLAGVHNEQFF	TGTGCCAGCAGCTCGGGACTAGCGGGAGTCCACAATGAGCAGTTCTTC
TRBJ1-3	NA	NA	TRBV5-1	CASSRGSSGNTIYF	TGCGCCAGCAGTAGGGGCAGCTCTGGAAACACCATATATTTT
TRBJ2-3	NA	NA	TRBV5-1	CASRSGPQAQDTQYF	TGCGCCAGCAGGAGCGGACCCCAAGCTCAAGATACGCAGTATTTT
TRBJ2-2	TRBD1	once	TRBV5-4	CASSKDRVDTGELFF	TGTGCCAGCAGCAAGGACAGGGTTGACACCGGGGAGCTGTTTTTT
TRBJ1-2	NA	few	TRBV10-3	CAISEGVVTGSNYGYTF	TGTGCCATCAGTGAGGGTGTTGTGACCGGATCGAACTATGGCTACACCTTC
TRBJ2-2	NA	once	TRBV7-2	CASSLVMGTGELFF	TGTGCCAGCAGCTTAGTGATGGGTACCGGGGAGCTGTTTTTT
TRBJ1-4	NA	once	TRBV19	CASSTPGSEKLFF	TGTGCCAGTAGTACTCCCGGGAGTGAAAAACTGTTTTTT
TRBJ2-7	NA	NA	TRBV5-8	CASSLSSGPYEQYF	TGTGCCAGCAGCTTGTCATCAGGGCCCTACGAGCAGTACTTC
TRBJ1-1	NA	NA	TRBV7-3	CASSVSPGDTEAFF	TGTGCCAGCAGCGTAAGCCCGGGGGACACTGAAGCTTTCTTT
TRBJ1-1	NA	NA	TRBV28	CASISRGGRTEAFF	TGTGCCAGCATCTCCCGGGGTGGGAGAACCGAAGCTTTCTTT
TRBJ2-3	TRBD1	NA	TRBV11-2	CASSSSDRVRADTQYF	TGTGCCAGCAGCTCCTCGGACAGGGTGAGGGCAGATACGCAGTATTTT
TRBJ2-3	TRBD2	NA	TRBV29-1	CSVDSVAGEYTDTQYF	TGCAGCGTTGACTCGGTGGCGGGAGAATACACAGATACGCAGTATTTT